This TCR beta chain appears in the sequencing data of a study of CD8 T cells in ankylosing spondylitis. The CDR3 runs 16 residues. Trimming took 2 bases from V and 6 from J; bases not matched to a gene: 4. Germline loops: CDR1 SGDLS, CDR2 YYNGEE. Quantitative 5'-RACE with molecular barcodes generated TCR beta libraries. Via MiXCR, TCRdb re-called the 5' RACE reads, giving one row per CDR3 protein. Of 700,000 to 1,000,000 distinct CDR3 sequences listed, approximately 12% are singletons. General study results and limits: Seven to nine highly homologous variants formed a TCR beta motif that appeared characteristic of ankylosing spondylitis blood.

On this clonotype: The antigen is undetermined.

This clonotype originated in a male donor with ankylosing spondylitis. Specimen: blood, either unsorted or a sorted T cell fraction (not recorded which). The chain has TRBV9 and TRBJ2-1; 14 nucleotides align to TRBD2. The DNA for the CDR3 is TGTGCCAGCAGCGTTATGGGACTAGCGGGAGCCAATGAGCAGTTCTTC. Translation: CASSVMGLAGANEQFF. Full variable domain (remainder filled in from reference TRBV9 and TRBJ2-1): DSGVTQTPKHLITATGQRVTLRCSPRSGDLSVYWYQQSLDQGLQFLIQYYNGEERAKGNILERFSAQQFPDLHSELNLSSLELGDSALYFCASSVMGLAGANEQFFGPGTRLTVL.